The source of this TCR beta chain is a study of blood T cell repertoires in COVID-19. Study-wide background: Donors in the United States, Italy and Spain gave samples during acute or convalescent COVID-19.

Profiling relied on immunoSEQ multiplex PCR, and the TCRdb table lists in-frame clones only, not all of them. The sample has about 240,000 clones; more than 75% are singletons. From germline, CDR1 is LNHNV and CDR2 YYDKDF (reference sequence). Trimming removed 0 bases from V and 5 bases from J; junction bases left unmatched: 7. The CDR3 has 16 amino acids. The chain joins TRBV15 to TRBJ2-1; 7 nucleotides align to TRBD2. Sequencing input: PBMCs or T cells enriched from blood (not recorded which). This TCR came from a woman aged 40 to 49 with acute COVID-19. The chain's CDR3 is CATSRDPREADNEQFF. DNA for the CDR3: TGTGCCACCAGCAGAGATCCCCGGGAGGCCGACAATGAGCAGTTCTTC.